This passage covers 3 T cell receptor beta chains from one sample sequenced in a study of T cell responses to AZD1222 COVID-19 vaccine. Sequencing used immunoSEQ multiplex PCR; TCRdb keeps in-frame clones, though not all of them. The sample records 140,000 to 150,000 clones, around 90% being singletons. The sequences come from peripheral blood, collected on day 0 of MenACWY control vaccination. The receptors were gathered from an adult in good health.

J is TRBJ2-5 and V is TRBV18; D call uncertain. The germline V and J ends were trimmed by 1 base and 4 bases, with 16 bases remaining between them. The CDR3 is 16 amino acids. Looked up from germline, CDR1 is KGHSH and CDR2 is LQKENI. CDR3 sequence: CASSPRIGSTGETQYF. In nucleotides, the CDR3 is TGTGCCAGCTCACCACGGATAGGCTCGACCGGAGAGACCCAGTACTTC. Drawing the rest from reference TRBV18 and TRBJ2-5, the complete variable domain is NAGVMQNPRHLVRRRGQEARLRCSPMKGHSHVYWYRQLPEEGLKFMVYLQKENIIDESGMPKERFSAEFPKEGPSILRIQQVVRGDSAAYFCASSPRIGSTGETQYFGPGTRLLVL.

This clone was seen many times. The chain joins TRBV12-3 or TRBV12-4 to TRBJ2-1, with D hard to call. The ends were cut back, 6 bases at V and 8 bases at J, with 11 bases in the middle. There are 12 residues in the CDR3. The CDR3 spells CASSLIIDEQFF. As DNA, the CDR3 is TGTGCCAGCAGCCTTATTATCGATGAGCAGTTCTTC.

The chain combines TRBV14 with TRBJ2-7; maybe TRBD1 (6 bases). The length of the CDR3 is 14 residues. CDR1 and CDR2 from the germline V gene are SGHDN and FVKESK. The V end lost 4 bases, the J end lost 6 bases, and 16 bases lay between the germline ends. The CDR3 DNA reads TGTGCCAGCAGCCCGACAGGACCCTTAGGCGAGCAGTACTTC. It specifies CASSPTGPLGEQYF.